A single sample gave rise to the 13 T cell receptor beta chains below, sequenced in a study of HIV-infected patients and healthy controls. Each CDR3 protein is one row after TCRdb ran MiXCR on the 5' RACE reads. The sample comprises around 58,000 distinct CDR3 sequences, around 21% of which are singletons, and about 1.3% rests with the top ten. The sequenced sample was CD4+ T cells from blood. These receptors all stem from a human donor in good health.

The rearrangement links TRBV7-8 to TRBJ1-6; TRBD1 matches at 7 bases. The CDR3 is 16 residues long. J was trimmed by 1 base and V by 4 bases; bases with no gene match: 4. Germline CDR1 and CDR2: SGHVS and FQNEAQ. The CDR3 nucleotides read TGTGCCAGCAGCTCAACAGGGGCTTCCTATAATTCACCCCTCCACTTT. It translates to CASSSTGASYNSPLHF.

This clonotype was seen a few times. The rearrangement uses TRBV20-1 and TRBJ1-1; D perhaps matches TRBD1 (5 bases). Trimming cost V 1 base and J 3 bases, with 12 bases left between them. The CDR3 sequence is 14 residues long. Germline CDR1 is DFQATT and CDR2 is SNEGSKA (reference sequence). CDR3 region: CSARGQGFDTEAFF. The CDR3 bases are TGCAGTGCTAGAGGGCAGGGTTTCGACACTGAAGCTTTCTTT.

In its sample, this clonotype was seen once. This chain joins TRBV29-1 and TRBJ1-5; D unresolved. Germline values: CDR1 SQVTM, CDR2 ANQGSEA. V lost 4 bases, J lost 3 bases, and 10 bases lay in between. The length of the CDR3 is 13 residues. CDR3 sequence reads: CSVAPRFNQPQHF. In DNA, the CDR3 is TGCAGCGTTGCCCCACGGTTCAATCAGCCCCAGCATTTT.

The CDR3 nucleotides are TGTGCCACCGCGGGATCTGGGGCCAACGTCCTGACTTTC. This codes for CATAGSGANVLTF. This rearrangement joins TRBV6-5 to TRBJ2-6; a weak D match, TRBD2 (6 bases). CDR3 length equals 13 residues. Trimming cost V 10 bases and J 1 base, with 8 bases left between them. The germline V gene encodes CDR1 MNHEY and CDR2 SVGAGI.

Only a few counts were recorded for this clonotype. The chain combines TRBV29-1 with TRBJ1-1; D not certain. Trimming stripped 4 bases from V and 1 base from J, with 7 bases between. CDR3 length equals 12 residues. From germline, CDR1 is SQVTM and CDR2 ANQGSEA. In DNA form, the CDR3 reads TGCAGCGTTGTTATGAAGAACACTGAAGCTTTCTTT. This translates into CSVVMKNTEAFF. Combining the CDR3 with reference TRBV29-1 and TRBJ1-1 gives the whole variable domain SAVISQKPSRDICQRGTSLTIQCQVDSQVTMMFWYRQQPGQSLTLIATANQGSEATYESGFVIDKFPISRPNLTFSTLTVSNMSPEDSSIYLCSVVMKNTEAFFGQGTRLTVV.

The chain couples TRBV20-1 to TRBJ1-3; 8 positions match TRBD1. J lost 4 bases, V lost 3 bases, and 11 bases had no gene match. This CDR3 spans 16 amino acids. Germline values: CDR1 DFQATT, CDR2 SNEGSKA (reference sequence). The CDR3 nucleotides are TGCAGTGCTAGTCGACACGGGACAGGCCACGGAAACACCATATATTTT. Translated: CSASRHGTGHGNTIYF.

The J gene is TRBJ1-1, the V gene TRBV18; tentatively, D is TRBD1 (6 bases). V gave up 2 bases and J gave up 3 bases, with 13 bases separating them. Germline CDR1 and CDR2: KGHSH and LQKENI. The CDR3 length is 15 residues. As DNA, the CDR3 is TGTGCCAGCTCACCAAGGGGGGACAAGGACACTGAAGCTTTCTTT. Protein product: CASSPRGDKDTEAFF. The full variable domain, completed using reference TRBV18 and TRBJ1-1, is NAGVMQNPRHLVRRRGQEARLRCSPMKGHSHVYWYRQLPEEGLKFMVYLQKENIIDESGMPKERFSAEFPKEGPSILRIQQVVRGDSAAYFCASSPRGDKDTEAFFGQGTRLTVV.

The rearrangement joins TRBV13 to TRBJ1-2; a weak D match, TRBD1 (6 bases). CDR1 and CDR2 (germline): PRHDT, FYEKMQ (reference sequence). The CDR3 is 14 amino acids. V was shortened by 5 bases and J by 4 bases, with 14 bases between the two germline ends. CDR3 protein: CASSPRGAPYGYTF. CDR3 coding DNA: TGTGCCAGCAGCCCCAGGGGAGCGCCCTATGGCTACACCTTC.

This clonotype was observed a few times. V gene TRBV19 combines with J gene TRBJ1-5; D is unclear. Trimming stripped 4 bases from V and 3 bases from J, with 13 bases between. Germline V CDR1 and CDR2: LNHDA, SQIVND (reference sequence). The CDR3 runs 15 residues. DNA for the CDR3: TGTGCCAGTAGTAAAGGTGGCTGGGACAATCAGCCCCAGCATTTT. As protein: CASSKGGWDNQPQHF.

The V and J genes are TRBV6-1 and TRBJ1-5; D not resolved. Germline CDR1 and CDR2: MNHNS and SASEGT. V lost 1 base to trimming and J lost 4 bases, with 8 bases between them. The CDR3 is 14 residues long. CDR3 residues: CASSEVVENQPQHF. The DNA of the CDR3 is TGTGCCAGCAGTGAAGTAGTAGAGAATCAGCCCCAGCATTTT.

In DNA form, the CDR3 reads TGCGCCAGCAGACGGGAACCCCAGGTCCGGGAGCTGTTTTTT. Its translation: CASRREPQVRELFF. This chain links TRBV5-1 with TRBJ2-2, with D maybe TRBD2 (5 bases). The germline CDR1 and CDR2 sequences are SGHRS and YFSETQ. The CDR3 extends over 14 amino acids. The V end lost 5 bases, the J end lost 9 bases, and 17 bases lay between the germline ends.

This clonotype was observed at least ten times. The chain combines TRBV7-8 with TRBJ2-3, with TRBD1 as a possible D gene (5 bases). Germline lookup yields CDR1 SGHVS and CDR2 FQNEAQ. Deletions cut 3 bases from V and 7 bases from J, with 14 bases between. The CDR3 is 14 residues long. The CDR3: CASSFGAGRNTQYF. For the CDR3, the DNA is TGTGCCAGCAGCTTTGGGGCAGGCAGGAATACGCAGTATTTT.

This clonotype was counted ten times or more. The chain employs TRBV27 and TRBJ2-7; D unclear. CDR3 length equals 15 residues. The germline V gene encodes CDR1 MNHEY and CDR2 SMNVEV (reference sequence). The V and J ends lost 2 bases and 3 bases respectively, with 14 bases between them. The CDR3 nucleotides are TGTGCCAGCAGTTTACTACTAAGGCGTTACTACGAGCAGTACTTC. This codes for CASSLLLRRYYEQYF.